The 27 T cell receptor beta chains presented below share a single source sample, sequenced in a study of blood T cell repertoires in COVID-19. Libraries were prepared by immunoSEQ multiplex PCR; TCRdb keeps only in-frame clonotypes and omits some of them. Here the sample spans some 200,000 clones, around 84% being singletons. What was sequenced was peripheral blood. Receptors originate from a man between 45 and 60 years old with acute or convalescent COVID-19.

The genes are TRBV7-9 and TRBJ1-1; TRBD1 agrees at 7 bases. V shed 0 bases, J shed 0 bases, and the junction held 4 bases outside the gene matches. The CDR3 extends over 16 amino acids. In germline, CDR1 is SEHNR, CDR2 FQNEAQ (reference sequence). CDR3 sequence reads: CASSLAQQGLNTEAFF. In nucleotides, the CDR3 is TGTGCCAGCAGCTTAGCCCAACAGGGGTTGAACACTGAAGCTTTCTTT. The variable domain in full, completed from reference TRBV7-9 and TRBJ1-1, reads DTGVSQNPRHKITKRGQNVTFRCDPISEHNRLYWYRQTLGQGPEFLTYFQNEAQLEKSRLLSDRFSAERPKGSFSTLEIQRTEQGDSAMYLCASSLAQQGLNTEAFFGQGTRLTVV.

The gene calls are TRBV6-2 or TRBV6-3 and TRBJ1-1; possibly TRBD1 for D (5 bases). Germline CDR1 and CDR2: MNHEY and SVGEGT. CDR3 length: 16 amino acids. Trimming left V 6 bases short and J 2 bases short, with 19 bases between. As DNA, the CDR3 is TGTGCCAGCAGCCCTACCTTGGGCGGGGGAAACACTGAAGCTTTCTTT. Its protein product is CASSPTLGGGNTEAFF.

The chain is built from TRBV5-4 and TRBJ1-1, with a possible D match to TRBD1 (6 bases). The CDR3 runs to 11 residues. Trimming took 4 bases from V and 6 from J, leaving 7 bases between them. The germline CDR1 and CDR2 sequences are SGHNT and YYREEE (reference sequence). In nucleotides, the CDR3 is TGTGCCAGCAGCGGGGGCCCTGAAGCTTTCTTT. Residues: CASSGGPEAFF.

The chain employs TRBV5-1 and TRBJ2-2; TRBD1 is a possible D gene (5 bases). CDR1 and CDR2 from the germline V gene are SGHRS and YFSETQ. With 2 bases removed from V and 4 bases from J, the gap between germline ends came to 12 bases. The CDR3 consists of 15 residues. The CDR3 DNA is TGCGCCAGCAGCTTTGGCAGGGAAGGCACCGGGGAGCTGTTTTTT. It codes for CASSFGREGTGELFF.

The table lists this clone with a count of one. This sequence joins TRBV18 and TRBJ1-2, with D possibly TRBD1 on 6 matching bases. Trimming removed 2 bases at V and 4 bases at J, with 11 bases between. Germline V lookup: CDR1 KGHSH, CDR2 LQKENI. This CDR3 contains 14 residues. The CDR3 reads CASSPSRDIYGYTF. In nucleotides, the CDR3 is TGTGCCAGCTCACCAAGCCGGGACATCTATGGCTACACCTTC.

V gene TRBV2 combines with J gene TRBJ2-7; the D gene is possibly TRBD2 (5 bases). Germline values: CDR1 SNHLY, CDR2 FYNNEI. CDR3 size: 13 residues. V was shortened by 6 bases and J by 6 bases, with 15 bases between the two germline ends. The CDR3 sequence: CASREDGAGEQYF. Written as DNA, the CDR3 is TGTGCCAGCAGGGAGGACGGCGCCGGCGAGCAGTACTTC. The full variable domain, its missing parts supplied by reference TRBV2 and TRBJ2-7, is EPEVTQTPSHQVTQMGQEVILRCVPISNHLYFYWYRQILGQKVEFLVSFYNNEISEKSEIFDDQFSVERPDGSNFTLKIRSTKLEDSAMYFCASREDGAGEQYFGPGTRLTVT.

The chain joins TRBV2 to TRBJ1-4; TRBD1 matches at 10 bases. This CDR3 spans 15 amino acids. Per germline, CDR1 SNHLY and CDR2 FYNNEI. V dropped 4 bases and J dropped 9; count of bases not matched to a gene: 8. The CDR3 reads CASSGTGGPQKKLFF. CDR3 sequence (DNA): TGTGCCAGCAGTGGGACAGGGGGTCCCCAGAAAAAACTGTTTTTT.

The chain links TRBV24-1 to TRBJ1-3, with D uncertain. With 3 bases removed from V and 0 bases from J, the gap between germline ends came to 17 bases. Germline values: CDR1 KGHDR, CDR2 SFDVKD. This CDR3 spans 18 amino acids. CDR3 sequence reads: CATSDLHLGGSSGNTIYF. CDR3 coding DNA: TGTGCCACCAGTGATCTCCATCTGGGAGGGAGCTCTGGAAACACCATATATTTT.

The gene calls are TRBV18 and TRBJ2-1; 8 bases line up with TRBD1. The CDR3 is 14 amino acids. Germline CDR1 and CDR2: KGHSH and LQKENI. The junction had 1 base not matched to a gene; V was cut back by 1 base and J by 5 bases. The CDR3 nucleotides are TGTGCCAGCTCACCACAACAGGGGGACAATGAGCAGTTCTTC. As protein: CASSPQQGDNEQFF.

CDR3 in DNA: TGTGCCAGCAGTCCGCGGACAGGCATTTATAATGAGCAGTTCTTC. As protein: CASSPRTGIYNEQFF. This sequence joins TRBV6-5 and TRBJ2-1, with 7 bases that match TRBD1. Germline V CDR1 and CDR2: MNHEY, SVGAGI. The CDR3 has 15 residues. V lost 5 bases to trimming and J lost 7 bases; unmatched junction nucleotides: 11.

V gene TRBV18 combines with J gene TRBJ2-7, with 10 nucleotides matching TRBD1. The V and J ends lost 9 bases and 6 bases, in that order; junction bases with no gene match: 11. Germline-derived CDR1 and CDR2 are KGHSH and LQKENI. The CDR3 totals 14 residues. CDR3 nucleotides: TGTGCCAGTCGCCCCGGGACAGGGGATAGCGAGCAGTACTTC. Translating gives CASRPGTGDSEQYF.

The chain carries TRBV5-1 and TRBJ1-1; D ambiguous. Germline values: CDR1 SGHRS, CDR2 YFSETQ. CDR3 length: 15 amino acids. V was trimmed by 2 bases and J by 1 base, leaving 12 bases between them. The CDR3 DNA reads as TGCGCCAGCAGCTTAATCCCAGCGGCGAACACTGAAGCTTTCTTT. Protein: CASSLIPAANTEAFF.

This clone was observed once. The chain carries TRBV25-1 and TRBJ1-3; a weak D match, TRBD1 (6 bases). The CDR3 loop spans 12 amino acids. CDR1 is MGHDK and CDR2 is SYGVNS in the germline V gene. V shed 5 bases and J shed 7 bases, with 9 bases lying between them. The CDR3 loop is CASSLTGNTIYF. The CDR3 nucleotides are TGTGCCAGCAGTTTAACAGGGAACACCATATATTTT.

The chain employs TRBV5-1 and TRBJ2-3; 11 bases are a match to TRBD2. J lost 6 bases, V lost 1 base, and 7 bases had no gene match. CDR3 length equals 16 residues. Germline CDR1 and CDR2: SGHRS and YFSETQ. For the CDR3, the DNA is TGCGCCAGCAGCTTGAGGGCTAGCGGGGGGCCGGATACGCAGTATTTT. Protein: CASSLRASGGPDTQYF.

The chain uses TRBV4-1 and TRBJ1-5; tentatively, D is TRBD1 (5 bases). Germline CDR1 is MGHRA and CDR2 is YSYEKL. The CDR3 length is 15 residues. Trimming took 1 base from V and 4 from J, leaving 11 bases between them. In DNA, the CDR3 is TGCGCCAGCAGCCAAGTTGCAGGGCGAAATCAGCCCCAGCATTTT. It is translated as CASSQVAGRNQPQHF.

The chain has TRBV7-9 and TRBJ2-1; D possibly corresponds to TRBD2 (5 bases). The CDR3 totals 15 residues. The V gene's germline CDR1 is SEHNR and CDR2 FQNEAQ (reference sequence). V was trimmed by 3 bases and J by 8 bases, leaving 17 bases between them. This CDR3 reads CASSFAGPPGDEQFF. As DNA, the CDR3 is TGTGCCAGCAGCTTTGCGGGCCCCCCCGGCGATGAGCAGTTCTTC.

This chain uses TRBV19 with TRBJ1-3; D gene unclear. V was pared by 5 bases and J by 0 bases, with 14 bases between. Germline lookup yields CDR1 LNHDA and CDR2 SQIVND (reference sequence). The CDR3 runs to 16 residues. CDR3: CASSALGRLSGNTIYF. The CDR3 DNA is TGTGCCAGTAGTGCGCTTGGGCGTCTCTCTGGAAACACCATATATTTT.

This chain connects TRBV7-9 to TRBJ1-5; 8 positions match TRBD1. Trimming removed 5 bases from V and 4 bases from J; junction bases left unmatched: 7. This CDR3 region has 15 residues. CDR1 SEHNR and CDR2 FQNEAQ come from the germline V gene (reference sequence). This CDR3 reads CASSRGTGRNQPQHF. As DNA, the CDR3 is TGTGCCAGCAGCCGCGGGACAGGCCGTAATCAGCCCCAGCATTTT.

The chain employs TRBV11-3 and TRBJ1-5; tentatively, D is TRBD1 (5 bases). CDR3 size: 16 residues. Germline assignment: CDR1 SGHNT and CDR2 YENEEA. V shed 2 bases and J shed 0 bases, with 11 bases lying between them. DNA for the CDR3: TGTGCCAGCAGCTTACCGACAGACGATAGCAATCAGCCCCAGCATTTT. Amino acids: CASSLPTDDSNQPQHF.

The rearrangement links TRBV6-5 to TRBJ2-7, with no clear D. Germline V gives CDR1 MNHEY, CDR2 SVGAGI. V dropped 6 bases and J dropped 3 bases, with 6 bases sitting between them. This CDR3 comprises 11 residues. As DNA, the CDR3 is TGTGCCAGCAGGAGGATCTACGAGCAGTACTTC. Protein product: CASRRIYEQYF.

The V gene is TRBV28, the J gene TRBJ2-1; TRBD1 aligns across 7 bases. CDR3 length: 16 residues. CDR1 and CDR2 from the germline V gene are MDHEN and SYDVKM. The V gene end was trimmed by 6 bases and the J gene end by 1 base; junction bases not matched to a gene: 9. The CDR3 region is CASRNAQGLSYNEQFF. The CDR3 DNA reads TGTGCCAGCAGAAACGCACAGGGGCTATCCTACAATGAGCAGTTCTTC. Full variable domain (outside the CDR3, taken from reference TRBV28 and TRBJ2-1): DVKVTQSSRYLVKRTGEKVFLECVQDMDHENMFWYRQDPGLGLRLIYFSYDVKMKEKGDIPEGYSVSREKKERFSLILESASTNQTSMYLCASRNAQGLSYNEQFFGPGTRLTVL.

This chain uses TRBV7-9 with TRBJ1-6; D gene uncertain. This CDR3 contains 14 residues. The germline CDR1 and CDR2 sequences are SEHNR and FQNEAQ (reference sequence). V was shortened by 4 bases and J by 13 bases, with 17 bases between the two germline ends. Here the CDR3 DNA reads TGTGCCAGCAGCTCCGACCTCGGGAGGACGCCCCTCCACTTT. Translating it yields CASSSDLGRTPLHF.

The chain uses TRBV2 and TRBJ1-6; 7 bases line up with TRBD1. The V segment lost 4 bases and the J segment 14 bases; nucleotides outside the gene matches: 14. Per the germline V gene, CDR1 is SNHLY and CDR2 is FYNNEI. The CDR3 runs 15 residues. This CDR3 is CASSVMPTGTETLHF. The CDR3 DNA follows: TGTGCCAGCAGTGTGATGCCGACCGGGACAGAAACCCTCCACTTT.

DNA of the CDR3: TGTGCCAGCCGCCTGGGGGCGAGGGTGAACACTGAAGCTTTCTTT. It specifies CASRLGARVNTEAFF. V gene TRBV6-5 combines with J gene TRBJ1-1; D is perhaps TRBD1 (6 bases). Trimming took off 8 bases at V and 0 bases at J, with 16 bases between the two ends. The CDR3 is made up of 15 amino acids. Germline V gives CDR1 MNHEY, CDR2 SVGAGI.

This chain joins TRBV5-1 and TRBJ2-1; 8 bases are shared with TRBD2. Germline values: CDR1 SGHRS, CDR2 YFSETQ. The CDR3 consists of 19 residues. The ends lost 4 bases at V and 4 bases at J; junction bases unmatched: 19. CDR3 sequence: CASSALQGFRAGGYNEQFF. The CDR3 region has the DNA TGCGCCAGCAGCGCTCTACAGGGATTCCGCGCGGGGGGATACAATGAGCAGTTCTTC.

This chain joins TRBV9 and TRBJ1-4; 7 nucleotides agree with TRBD1. CDR3 length: 14 residues. CDR1 SGDLS and CDR2 YYNGEE come from the germline V gene. V lost 1 base, J lost 8 bases, and 5 bases stayed unmatched. The CDR3 reads CASSVRQGGEKLFF. In DNA, the CDR3 is TGTGCCAGCAGCGTACGACAGGGAGGCGAAAAACTGTTTTTT.

The rearrangement links TRBV5-1 to TRBJ2-5, with 10 bases fitting TRBD1. CDR1 and CDR2 (germline): SGHRS, YFSETQ. The CDR3 is 15 amino acids. V gave up 4 bases and J gave up 4 bases; unmatched junction bases: 7. The CDR3 is CASSVTGTGVETQYF. The DNA of the CDR3 is TGCGCCAGCAGCGTGACCGGGACAGGGGTAGAGACCCAGTACTTC.